Listed here are 3 T cell receptor beta chains from one sample, sequenced in a study of T cell repertoires in cytomegalovirus infection. TCRdb reanalysed the reads using MiXCR and keeps one entry per CDR3 protein. The sample has hundreds of thousands of distinct CDR3 sequences, about 11% seen once. The sequenced material came from PBMCs. All receptors derive from a human donor in good health (CMV status not recorded). Some clones in this sample may be carry-over from other donors' samples.

This clonotype was detected only a few times. The chain joins TRBV11-2 to TRBJ1-1; no clear D gene. V lost 2 bases and J lost 0, with 10 bases in between. The CDR3 is 15 residues long. CDR1 and CDR2 from the germline V gene are SGHAT and FQNNGV. The CDR3 nucleotides are TGTGCCAGCAGCTTAACGGCCAAAATGAACACTGAAGCTTTCTTT. Translating gives CASSLTAKMNTEAFF.

The chain combines TRBV20-1 with TRBJ2-3; tentative D call: TRBD2 (6 bases). The germline V gene encodes CDR1 DFQATT and CDR2 SNEGSKA (reference sequence). V shed 4 bases and J shed 0 bases, with 11 bases lying between them. The CDR3 runs 14 residues. DNA of the CDR3: TGCAGTGCTACGTCGGGGGAGAGCACAGATACGCAGTATTTT. Translation gives CSATSGESTDTQYF.

This clonotype appeared many times. V and J are TRBV6-2 or TRBV6-3 and TRBJ2-1, with D unresolved. The CDR3 consists of 12 residues. Per the germline V gene, CDR1 is MNHEY and CDR2 is SVGEGT. V shed 4 bases and J shed 6 bases, with 7 bases lying between them. This chain's CDR3 is CASSFQPNEQFF. The DNA for the CDR3 is TGTGCCAGCAGTTTTCAGCCCAATGAGCAGTTCTTC.